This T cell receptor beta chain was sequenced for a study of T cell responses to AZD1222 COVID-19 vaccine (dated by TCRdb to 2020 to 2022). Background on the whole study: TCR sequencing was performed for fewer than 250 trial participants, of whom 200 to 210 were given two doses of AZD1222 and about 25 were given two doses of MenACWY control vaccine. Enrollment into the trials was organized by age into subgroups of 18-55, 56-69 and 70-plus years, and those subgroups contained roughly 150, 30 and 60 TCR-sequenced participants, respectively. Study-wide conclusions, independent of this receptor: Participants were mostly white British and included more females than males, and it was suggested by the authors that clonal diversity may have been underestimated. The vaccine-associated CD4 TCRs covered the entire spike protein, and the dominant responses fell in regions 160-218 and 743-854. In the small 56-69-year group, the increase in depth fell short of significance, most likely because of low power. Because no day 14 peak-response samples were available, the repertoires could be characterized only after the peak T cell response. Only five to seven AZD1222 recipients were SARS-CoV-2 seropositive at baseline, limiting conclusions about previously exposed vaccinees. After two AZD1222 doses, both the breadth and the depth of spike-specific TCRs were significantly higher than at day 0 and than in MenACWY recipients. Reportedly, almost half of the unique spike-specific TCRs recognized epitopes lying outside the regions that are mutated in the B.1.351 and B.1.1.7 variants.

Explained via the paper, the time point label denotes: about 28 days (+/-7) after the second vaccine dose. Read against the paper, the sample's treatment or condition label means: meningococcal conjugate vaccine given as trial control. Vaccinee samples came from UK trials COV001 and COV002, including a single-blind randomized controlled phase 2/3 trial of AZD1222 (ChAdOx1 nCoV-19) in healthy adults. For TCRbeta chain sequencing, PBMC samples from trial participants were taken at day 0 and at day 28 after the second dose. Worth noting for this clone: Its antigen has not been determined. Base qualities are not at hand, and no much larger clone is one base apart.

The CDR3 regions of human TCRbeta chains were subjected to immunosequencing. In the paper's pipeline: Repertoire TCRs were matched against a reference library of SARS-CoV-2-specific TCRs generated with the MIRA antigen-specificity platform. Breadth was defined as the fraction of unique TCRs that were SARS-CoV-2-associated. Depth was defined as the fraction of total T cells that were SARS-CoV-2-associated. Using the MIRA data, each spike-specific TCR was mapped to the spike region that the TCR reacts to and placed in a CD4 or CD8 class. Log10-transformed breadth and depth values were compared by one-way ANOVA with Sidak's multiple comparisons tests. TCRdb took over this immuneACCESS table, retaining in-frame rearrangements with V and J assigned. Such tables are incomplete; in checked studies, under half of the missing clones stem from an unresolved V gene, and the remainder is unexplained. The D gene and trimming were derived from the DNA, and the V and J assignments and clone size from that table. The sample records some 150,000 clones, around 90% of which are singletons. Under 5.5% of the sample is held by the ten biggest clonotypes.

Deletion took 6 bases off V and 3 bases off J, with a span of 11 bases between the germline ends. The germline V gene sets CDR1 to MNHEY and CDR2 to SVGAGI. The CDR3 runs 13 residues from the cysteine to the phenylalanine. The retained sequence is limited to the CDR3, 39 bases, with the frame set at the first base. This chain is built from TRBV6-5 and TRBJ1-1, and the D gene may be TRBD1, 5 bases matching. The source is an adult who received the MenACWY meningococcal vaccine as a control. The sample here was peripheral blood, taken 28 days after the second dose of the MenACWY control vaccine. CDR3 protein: CASSRRQYTEAFF. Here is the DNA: TGTGCCAGCAGCCGTAGACAGTACACTGAAGCTTTCTTT.